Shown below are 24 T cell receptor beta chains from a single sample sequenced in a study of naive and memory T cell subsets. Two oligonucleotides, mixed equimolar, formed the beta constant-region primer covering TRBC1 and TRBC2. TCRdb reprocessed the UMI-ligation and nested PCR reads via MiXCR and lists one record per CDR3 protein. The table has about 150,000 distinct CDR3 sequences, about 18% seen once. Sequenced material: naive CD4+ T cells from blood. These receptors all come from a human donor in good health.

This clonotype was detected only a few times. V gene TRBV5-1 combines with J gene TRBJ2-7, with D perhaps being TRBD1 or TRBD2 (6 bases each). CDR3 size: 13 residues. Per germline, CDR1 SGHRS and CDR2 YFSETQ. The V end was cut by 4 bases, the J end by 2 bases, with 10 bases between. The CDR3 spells CASSPRDTYEQYF. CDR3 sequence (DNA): TGCGCCAGCAGCCCGCGGGACACCTACGAGCAGTACTTC.

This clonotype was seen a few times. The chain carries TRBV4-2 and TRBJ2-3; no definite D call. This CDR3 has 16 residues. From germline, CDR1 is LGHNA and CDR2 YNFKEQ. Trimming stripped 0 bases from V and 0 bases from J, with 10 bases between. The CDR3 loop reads CASSQDDGYSTDTQYF. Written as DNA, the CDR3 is TGTGCCAGCAGCCAAGATGACGGATATAGCACAGATACGCAGTATTTT.

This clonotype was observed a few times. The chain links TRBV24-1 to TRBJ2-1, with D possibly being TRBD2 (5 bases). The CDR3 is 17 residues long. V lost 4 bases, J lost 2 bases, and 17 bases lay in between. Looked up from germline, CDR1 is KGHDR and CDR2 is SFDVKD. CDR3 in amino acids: CATSDPSSGIAYNEQFF. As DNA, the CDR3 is TGTGCCACCAGTGACCCTTCTTCGGGGATCGCCTACAATGAGCAGTTCTTC.

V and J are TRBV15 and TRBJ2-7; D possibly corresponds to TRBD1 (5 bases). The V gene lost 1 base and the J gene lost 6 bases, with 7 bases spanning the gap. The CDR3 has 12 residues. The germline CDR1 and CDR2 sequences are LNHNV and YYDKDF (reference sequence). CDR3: CATSRGQGEQYF. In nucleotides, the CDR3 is TGTGCCACCAGCAGAGGGCAGGGCGAGCAGTACTTC.

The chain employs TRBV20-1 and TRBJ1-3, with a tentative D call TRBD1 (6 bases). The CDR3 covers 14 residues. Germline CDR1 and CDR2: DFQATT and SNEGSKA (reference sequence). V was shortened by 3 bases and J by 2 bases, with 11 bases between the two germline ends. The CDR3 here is CSARGAFAGNTIYF. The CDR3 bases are TGCAGTGCTAGGGGGGCTTTTGCTGGAAACACCATATATTTT.

CDR3 coding DNA: TGTGCCAGCAGACATTCAGGGTCCCAAGAGACCCAGTACTTC. Translated: CASRHSGSQETQYF. The chain recombines TRBV7-6 with TRBJ2-5; D might be TRBD1 (5 bases). The germline V gene has CDR1 SGHVS and CDR2 FNYEAQ. V lost 6 bases and J lost 1, with 12 bases in between. The CDR3 sequence is 14 residues long.

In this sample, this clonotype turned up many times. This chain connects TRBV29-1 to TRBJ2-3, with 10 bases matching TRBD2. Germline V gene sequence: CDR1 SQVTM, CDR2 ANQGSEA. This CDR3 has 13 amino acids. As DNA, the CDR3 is TGCGGAACTAGCGGGGCAGTCACAGATACGCAGTATTTT. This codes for CGTSGAVTDTQYF.

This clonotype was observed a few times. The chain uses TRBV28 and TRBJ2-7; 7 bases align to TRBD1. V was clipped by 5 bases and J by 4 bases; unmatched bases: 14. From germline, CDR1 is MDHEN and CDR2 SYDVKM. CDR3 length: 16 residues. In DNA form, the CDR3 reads TGTGCCAGCAGTACCTATTATGGACAGGTGGTTTACGAGCAGTACTTC. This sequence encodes CASSTYYGQVVYEQYF. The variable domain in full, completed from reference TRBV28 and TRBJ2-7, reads DVKVTQSSRYLVKRTGEKVFLECVQDMDHENMFWYRQDPGLGLRLIYFSYDVKMKEKGDIPEGYSVSREKKERFSLILESASTNQTSMYLCASSTYYGQVVYEQYFGPGTRLTVT.

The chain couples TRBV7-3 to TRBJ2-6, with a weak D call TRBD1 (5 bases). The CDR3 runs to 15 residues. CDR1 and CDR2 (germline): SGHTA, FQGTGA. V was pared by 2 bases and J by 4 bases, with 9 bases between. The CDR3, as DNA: TGTGCCAGCAGCTTAGCAGGGTTGGGGGCCAACGTCCTGACTTTC. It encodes CASSLAGLGANVLTF.

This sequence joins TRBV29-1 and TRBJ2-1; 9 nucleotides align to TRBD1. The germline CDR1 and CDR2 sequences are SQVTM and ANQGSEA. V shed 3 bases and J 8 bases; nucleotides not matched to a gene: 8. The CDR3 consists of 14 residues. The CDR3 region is CSVETGTGIDEQFF. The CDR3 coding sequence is TGCAGCGTTGAGACCGGGACAGGGATCGATGAGCAGTTCTTC.

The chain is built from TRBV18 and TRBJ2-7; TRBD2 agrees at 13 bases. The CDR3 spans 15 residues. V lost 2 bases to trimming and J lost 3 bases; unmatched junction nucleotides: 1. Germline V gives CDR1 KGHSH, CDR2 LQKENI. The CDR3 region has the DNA TGTGCCAGCTCACCAACTAGCGGGAGGGTCTACGAGCAGTACTTC. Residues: CASSPTSGRVYEQYF. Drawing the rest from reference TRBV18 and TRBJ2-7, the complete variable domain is NAGVMQNPRHLVRRRGQEARLRCSPMKGHSHVYWYRQLPEEGLKFMVYLQKENIIDESGMPKERFSAEFPKEGPSILRIQQVVRGDSAAYFCASSPTSGRVYEQYFGPGTRLTVT.

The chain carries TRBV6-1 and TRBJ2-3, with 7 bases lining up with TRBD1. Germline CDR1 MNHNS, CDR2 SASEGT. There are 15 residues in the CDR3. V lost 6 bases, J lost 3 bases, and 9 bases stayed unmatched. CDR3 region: CASSSFDRATDTQYF. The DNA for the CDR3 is TGTGCCAGCAGCTCGTTTGACAGGGCGACAGATACGCAGTATTTT.

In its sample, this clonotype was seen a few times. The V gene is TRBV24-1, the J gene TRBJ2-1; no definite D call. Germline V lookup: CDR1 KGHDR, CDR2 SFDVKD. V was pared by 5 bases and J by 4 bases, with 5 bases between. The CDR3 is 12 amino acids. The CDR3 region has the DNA TGTGCCACCAGTGTTCAATACAATGAGCAGTTCTTC. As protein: CATSVQYNEQFF.

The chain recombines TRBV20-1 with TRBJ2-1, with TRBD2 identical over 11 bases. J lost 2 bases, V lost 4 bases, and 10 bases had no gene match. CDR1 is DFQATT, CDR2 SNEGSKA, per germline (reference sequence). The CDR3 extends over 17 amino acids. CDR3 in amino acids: CSATVAGGPVAYNEQFF. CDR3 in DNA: TGCAGTGCTACCGTAGCGGGAGGGCCGGTCGCCTACAATGAGCAGTTCTTC.

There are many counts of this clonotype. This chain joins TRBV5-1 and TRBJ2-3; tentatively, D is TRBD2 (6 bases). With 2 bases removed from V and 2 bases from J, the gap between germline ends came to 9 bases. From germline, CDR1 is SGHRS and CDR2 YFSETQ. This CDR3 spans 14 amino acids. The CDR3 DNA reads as TGCGCCAGCAGCTTTAGCGGAATCACAGATACGCAGTATTTT. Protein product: CASSFSGITDTQYF.

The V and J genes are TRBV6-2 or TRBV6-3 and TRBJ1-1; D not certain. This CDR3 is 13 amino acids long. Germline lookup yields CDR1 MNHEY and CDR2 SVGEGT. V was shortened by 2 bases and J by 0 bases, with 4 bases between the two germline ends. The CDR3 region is CASSYRMNTEAFF. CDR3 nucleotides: TGTGCCAGCAGTTACAGAATGAACACTGAAGCTTTCTTT.

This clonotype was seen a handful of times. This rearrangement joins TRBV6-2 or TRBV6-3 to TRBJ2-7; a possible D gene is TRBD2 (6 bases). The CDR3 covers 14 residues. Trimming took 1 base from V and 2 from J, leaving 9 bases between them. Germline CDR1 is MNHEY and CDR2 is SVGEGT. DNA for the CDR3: TGTGCCAGCAGTTACTTGGCGGGAACCTACGAGCAGTACTTC. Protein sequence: CASSYLAGTYEQYF.

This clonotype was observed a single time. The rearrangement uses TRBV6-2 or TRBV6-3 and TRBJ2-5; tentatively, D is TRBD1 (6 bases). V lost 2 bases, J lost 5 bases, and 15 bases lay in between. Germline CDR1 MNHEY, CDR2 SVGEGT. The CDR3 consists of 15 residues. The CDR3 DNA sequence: TGTGCCAGCAGTTACCGGAAACTGCAGGGGGAGACCCAGTACTTC. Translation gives CASSYRKLQGETQYF.

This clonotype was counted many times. This CDR3 is CAISESTGTGDTQYF. In DNA, the CDR3 is TGTGCCATCAGTGAGTCGACCGGGACCGGAGATACGCAGTATTTT. V gene TRBV10-3 combines with J gene TRBJ2-3, with D possibly called TRBD1 or TRBD2 (5 bases each). The CDR3 extends over 15 amino acids. V was shortened by 0 bases and J by 5 bases, with 12 bases between the two germline ends. Germline CDR1 reads ENHRY; CDR2 reads SYGVKD.

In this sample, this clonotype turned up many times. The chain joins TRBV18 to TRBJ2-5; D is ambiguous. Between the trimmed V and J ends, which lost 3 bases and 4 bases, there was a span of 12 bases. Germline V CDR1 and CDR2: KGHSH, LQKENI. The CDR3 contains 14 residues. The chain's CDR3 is CASSPLSGSETQYF. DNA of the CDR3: TGTGCCAGCTCACCTCTATCCGGTTCAGAGACCCAGTACTTC.

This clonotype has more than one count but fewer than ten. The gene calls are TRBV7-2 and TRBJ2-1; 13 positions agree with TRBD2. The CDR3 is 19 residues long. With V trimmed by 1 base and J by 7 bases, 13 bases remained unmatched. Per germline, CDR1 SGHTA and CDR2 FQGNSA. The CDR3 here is CASSLGPGLAGRPYNEQFF. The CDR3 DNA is TGTGCCAGCAGCTTAGGCCCGGGACTAGCGGGGCGGCCATATAATGAGCAGTTCTTC.

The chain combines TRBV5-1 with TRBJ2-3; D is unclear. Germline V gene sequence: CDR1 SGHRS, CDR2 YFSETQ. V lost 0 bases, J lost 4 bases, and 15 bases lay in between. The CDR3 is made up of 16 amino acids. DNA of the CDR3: TGCGCCAGCAGCTTGGCCAGGCTAGAAGTCCCAGATACGCAGTATTTT. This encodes CASSLARLEVPDTQYF.

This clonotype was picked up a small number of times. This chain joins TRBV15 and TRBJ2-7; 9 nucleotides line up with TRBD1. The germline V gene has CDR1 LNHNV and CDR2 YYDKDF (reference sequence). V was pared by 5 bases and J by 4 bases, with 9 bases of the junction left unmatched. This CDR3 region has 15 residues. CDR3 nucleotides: TGTGCCACCAGCGGCTTCGGACAGGGGAATTACGAGCAGTACTTC. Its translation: CATSGFGQGNYEQYF.

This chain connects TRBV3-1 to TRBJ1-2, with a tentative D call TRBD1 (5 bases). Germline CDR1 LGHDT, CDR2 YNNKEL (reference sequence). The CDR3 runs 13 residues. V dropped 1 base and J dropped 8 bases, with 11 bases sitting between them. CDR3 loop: CASSQVGHWGYTF. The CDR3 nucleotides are TGTGCCAGCAGCCAAGTTGGACATTGGGGCTACACCTTC.